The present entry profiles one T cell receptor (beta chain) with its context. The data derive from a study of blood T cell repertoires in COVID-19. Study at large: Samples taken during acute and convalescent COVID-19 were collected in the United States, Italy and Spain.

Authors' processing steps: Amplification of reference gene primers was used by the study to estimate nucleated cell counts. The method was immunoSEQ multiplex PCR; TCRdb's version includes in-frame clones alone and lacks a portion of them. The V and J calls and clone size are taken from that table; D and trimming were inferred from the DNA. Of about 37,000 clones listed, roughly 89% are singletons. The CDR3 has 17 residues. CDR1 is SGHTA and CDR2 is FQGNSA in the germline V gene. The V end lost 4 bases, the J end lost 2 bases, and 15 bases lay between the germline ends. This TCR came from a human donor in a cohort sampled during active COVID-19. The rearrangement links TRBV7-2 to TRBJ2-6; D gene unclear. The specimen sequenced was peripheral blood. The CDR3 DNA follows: TGTGCCAGCAGCTCCTCGGGTGTTTTTACTGGGGCCAACGTCCTGACTTTC. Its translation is CASSSSGVFTGANVLTF.